This is a list of T cell receptor beta chains from one sample in a study of blood T cell repertoires in COVID-19. Data came from immunoSEQ multiplex PCR; TCRdb stores just in-frame clones and leaves some out. The sample holds 150,000 to 200,000 clones, more than 75% seen once. The sequenced material came from peripheral blood. These TCRs come from a young man with active or convalescent COVID-19. The CDR3 runs from the conserved cysteine through the conserved F or W. Fields, in order: V gene, D gene, clone size, J gene, CDR3 DNA, CDR3 protein. D genes are given only for firm matches. Clone size is shown for a subset of rows, as once, few, many or a class of expanded clone.

v_gene: TRBV6-4
d_gene: .
abundance: once
j_gene: TRBJ2-5
CDR3nt: TGTGCCAGCACCAGGAAAGAGACCCAGTACTTC
CDR3aa: CASTRKETQYF

v_gene: TRBV6-2/TRBV6-3
d_gene: .
abundance: .
j_gene: TRBJ2-7
CDR3nt: TGTGCCAGCAGCCTCCTATCTAGCCAGCAGTACTTC
CDR3aa: CASSLLSSQQYF

v_gene: TRBV6-5
d_gene: .
abundance: .
j_gene: TRBJ1-1
CDR3nt: TGTGCCAGCGAGGGCGGAACTGAAGCTTTCTTT
CDR3aa: CASEGGTEAFF

v_gene: TRBV28
d_gene: TRBD2
abundance: .
j_gene: TRBJ2-1
CDR3nt: TGTGCCAGCAGTAGACTAGCGGGAGGGACCACCCTCAGCTCCTACAATGAGCAGTTCTTC
CDR3aa: CASSRLAGGTTLSSYNEQFF

v_gene: TRBV20-1
d_gene: TRBD1
abundance: few
j_gene: TRBJ2-2
CDR3nt: TGCAGTGCTGGTGGGACAGCAAACACCGGGGAGCTGTTTTTT
CDR3aa: CSAGGTANTGELFF

v_gene: TRBV18
d_gene: .
abundance: .
j_gene: TRBJ1-1
CDR3nt: TGTGCCAGCTCACCTCCTCGAGGAGATTTGAACACTGAAGCTTTCTTT
CDR3aa: CASSPPRGDLNTEAFF

v_gene: TRBV18
d_gene: .
abundance: .
j_gene: TRBJ1-1
CDR3nt: TGTGCCAGCTCACCACCGGGTCGGGGAAGTGAAGCTTTCTTT
CDR3aa: CASSPPGRGSEAFF

v_gene: TRBV7-9
d_gene: .
abundance: .
j_gene: TRBJ2-7
CDR3nt: TGTGCCAGCAGCTTAAGTAGCGGAGCTTCCTACGAGCAGTACTTC
CDR3aa: CASSLSSGASYEQYF

v_gene: TRBV6-6
d_gene: .
abundance: .
j_gene: TRBJ1-2
CDR3nt: TGTGCCAGCAGTTACTACAGGGAAAACTATGGCTACACCTTC
CDR3aa: CASSYYRENYGYTF

v_gene: TRBV27
d_gene: .
abundance: .
j_gene: TRBJ2-7
CDR3nt: TGTGCCAGCAGTGGGGGGGGCCACGAGCAGTACTTC
CDR3aa: CASSGGGHEQYF

v_gene: TRBV2
d_gene: .
abundance: .
j_gene: TRBJ1-2
CDR3nt: TGTGCCAGCAGGGTCGTCGACACGGGAAACTATGGCTACACCTTC
CDR3aa: CASRVVDTGNYGYTF

v_gene: TRBV5-6
d_gene: .
abundance: .
j_gene: TRBJ2-3
CDR3nt: TGTGCCAGCAGCTTCGTAGATACGCAGTATTTT
CDR3aa: CASSFVDTQYF

v_gene: TRBV7-3
d_gene: .
abundance: .
j_gene: TRBJ2-1
CDR3nt: TGTGCCAGCAGCTTAAAGAGCGGGTGGGGGAATGAGCAGTTCTTC
CDR3aa: CASSLKSGWGNEQFF

v_gene: TRBV5-8
d_gene: .
abundance: .
j_gene: TRBJ2-3
CDR3nt: TGTGCCAGCAGCCAACTAATCGCCGGCACAGATACGCAGTATTTT
CDR3aa: CASSQLIAGTDTQYF

v_gene: TRBV19
d_gene: .
abundance: .
j_gene: TRBJ1-2
CDR3nt: TGTGCCAGTAGTATAGGAAGCGGATTTAGTGGCTACACCTTC
CDR3aa: CASSIGSGFSGYTF

v_gene: TRBV18
d_gene: .
abundance: .
j_gene: TRBJ1-1
CDR3nt: TGTGCCAGCTCACCACAGCAGGAGGGAGCTTTCTTT
CDR3aa: CASSPQQEGAFF

v_gene: TRBV27
d_gene: .
abundance: .
j_gene: TRBJ1-2
CDR3nt: TGTGCCAGCAGTTTCACAGGCTCCTATGGCTACACCTTC
CDR3aa: CASSFTGSYGYTF

v_gene: TRBV19
d_gene: .
abundance: .
j_gene: TRBJ2-1
CDR3nt: TGTGCAAGTAAGAGCTTGCGGGGCATCTCCTACAATGAGCAGTTCTTC
CDR3aa: CASKSLRGISYNEQFF

v_gene: TRBV18
d_gene: TRBD1
abundance: .
j_gene: TRBJ2-6
CDR3nt: TGTGCCAGCTCACCGCCGGGACAGGGGGTAGCTGGGGCCAACGTCCTGACTTTC
CDR3aa: CASSPPGQGVAGANVLTF

v_gene: TRBV28
d_gene: TRBD2
abundance: .
j_gene: TRBJ2-3
CDR3nt: TGTGCCAGCATGGGTAGAGTGAGCGGGACCAGCACAGATACGCAGTATTTT
CDR3aa: CASMGRVSGTSTDTQYF

v_gene: TRBV4-3
d_gene: .
abundance: .
j_gene: TRBJ2-3
CDR3nt: TGCGCCAGCAGCCAAGATAGAGCGACTCCGCAGTATTTT
CDR3aa: CASSQDRATPQYF

v_gene: TRBV14
d_gene: .
abundance: .
j_gene: TRBJ2-1
CDR3nt: TGTGCCAGCAGCCAAAAGCCGGGACTCCCTTACAATGAGCAGTTCTTC
CDR3aa: CASSQKPGLPYNEQFF

v_gene: TRBV10-3
d_gene: TRBD1
abundance: .
j_gene: TRBJ2-3
CDR3nt: TGTGCCATCAGCAAGACAGGGCGCACAGATACGCAGTATTTT
CDR3aa: CAISKTGRTDTQYF

v_gene: TRBV4-1
d_gene: TRBD1
abundance: .
j_gene: TRBJ1-6
CDR3nt: TGCGCCAGCAGCCAGAGAGGACAGGGGGCCTTCACCCTCCACTTT
CDR3aa: CASSQRGQGAFTLHF

v_gene: TRBV10-3
d_gene: TRBD1
abundance: .
j_gene: TRBJ1-1
CDR3nt: TGTGCCATCAGTGAGTCGGGACAGGGAAGCACTGAAGCTTTCTTT
CDR3aa: CAISESGQGSTEAFF

v_gene: TRBV6-4
d_gene: .
abundance: .
j_gene: TRBJ2-1
CDR3nt: TGTGCCAGCAGTGTGACAGTTAGCTCCTACAATGAGCAGTTCTTC
CDR3aa: CASSVTVSSYNEQFF